The clone carrying this T cell receptor (beta chain) was detected only a few times. One end of the junction fails to match germline, which may point to a read error. Germline CDR1 reads ENHRY; CDR2 reads SYGVKD. The CDR3 spans 14 residues. Amplification targeted TCR beta CDR3 regions from RNA transcripts. Primed by the HTBI set, a first-round RT-PCR was run on the TCR CDR3. TCRdb reprocessed the multiplex PCR reads with MiXCR, giving one entry per CDR3 protein. The data contain about 360,000 distinct CDR3 sequences, approximately 14% of them singletons. These data are taken from a study of T cells in Graves' hyperthyroidism and ophthalmopathy.

The sequenced material came from blood. The V gene is TRBV10-3, the J gene TRBJ2-7; 10 bases are a match to TRBD1. This clonotype was obtained from a woman aged 18-29 years with Graves' hyperthyroidism that later progressed to Graves' ophthalmopathy. The CDR3 spells CATSPGTGDYEQYF. The CDR3, as DNA: TGTGCCACCAGTCCCGGGACAGGGGACTACGAGCAGTACTTC.